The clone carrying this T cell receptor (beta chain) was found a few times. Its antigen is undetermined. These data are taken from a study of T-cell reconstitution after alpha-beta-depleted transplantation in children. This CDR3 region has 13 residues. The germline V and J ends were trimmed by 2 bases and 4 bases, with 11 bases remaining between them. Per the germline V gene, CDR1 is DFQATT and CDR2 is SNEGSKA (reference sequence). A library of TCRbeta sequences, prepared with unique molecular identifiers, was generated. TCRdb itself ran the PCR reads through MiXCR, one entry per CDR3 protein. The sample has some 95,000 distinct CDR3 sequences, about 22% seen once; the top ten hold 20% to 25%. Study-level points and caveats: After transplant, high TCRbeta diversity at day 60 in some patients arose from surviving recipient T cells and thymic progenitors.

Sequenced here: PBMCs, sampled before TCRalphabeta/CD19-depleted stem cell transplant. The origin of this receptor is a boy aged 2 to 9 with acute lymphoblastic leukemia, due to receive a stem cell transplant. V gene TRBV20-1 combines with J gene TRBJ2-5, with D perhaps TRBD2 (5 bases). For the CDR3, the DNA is TGCAGTGCTAGACTTCTCCGGGGAGAGACCCAGTACTTC. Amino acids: CSARLLRGETQYF.